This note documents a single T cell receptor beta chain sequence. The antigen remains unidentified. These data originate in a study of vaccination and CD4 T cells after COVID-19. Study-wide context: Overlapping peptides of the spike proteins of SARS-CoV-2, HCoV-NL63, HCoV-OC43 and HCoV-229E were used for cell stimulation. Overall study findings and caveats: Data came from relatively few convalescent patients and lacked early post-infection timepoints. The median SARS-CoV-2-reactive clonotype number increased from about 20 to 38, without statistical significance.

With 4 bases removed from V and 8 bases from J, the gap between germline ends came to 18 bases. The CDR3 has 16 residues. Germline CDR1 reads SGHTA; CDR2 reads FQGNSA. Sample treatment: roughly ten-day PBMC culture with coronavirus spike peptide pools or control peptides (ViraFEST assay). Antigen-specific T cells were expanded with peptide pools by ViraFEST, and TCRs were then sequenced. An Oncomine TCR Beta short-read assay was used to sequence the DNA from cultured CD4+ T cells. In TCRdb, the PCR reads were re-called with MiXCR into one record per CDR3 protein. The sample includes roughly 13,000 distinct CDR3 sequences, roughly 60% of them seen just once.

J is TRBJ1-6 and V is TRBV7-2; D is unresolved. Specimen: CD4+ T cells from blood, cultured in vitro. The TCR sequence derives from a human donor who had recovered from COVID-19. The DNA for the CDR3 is TGTGCCAGCAGCTCCATTAGGGCCCCGGCGGATTCACCCCTCCACTTT. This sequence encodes CASSSIRAPADSPLHF.